These 7 T cell receptor beta chains share one sample of origin, sequenced in a study of cytomegalovirus exposure and HLA in healthy donors. Generated by immunoSEQ multiplex PCR, the TCRdb table keeps only in-frame clones and is missing some. Here the sample spans 150,000 to 180,000 clones, around nine tenths being singletons. The sequencing sample was made of PBMCs. These receptors originate from a man aged 18 to 30 in good health and CMV-seropositive.

V is TRBV9 and J is TRBJ2-7; the D gene is possibly TRBD2 (6 bases). Germline V gives CDR1 SGDLS, CDR2 YYNGEE. V lost 0 bases, J lost 3 bases, and 22 bases lay in between. This CDR3 is 18 amino acids long. DNA of the CDR3: TGTGCCAGCAGCGTAGTACTGGAGGGCCAGGTCTTATGCTACGAGCAGTACTTC. Protein product: CASSVVLEGQVLCYEQYF.

V is TRBV7-2 and J is TRBJ2-4, with 9 bases aligning to TRBD1. Per germline, CDR1 SGHTA and CDR2 FQGNSA. This CDR3 spans 15 amino acids. Germline trimming cut 5 bases from V and 8 bases from J; bases unmatched to any gene: 10. CDR3 in amino acids: CASSTGTGLQYIQYF. For the CDR3, the DNA is TGTGCCAGCAGCACCGGGACAGGGCTGCAATACATTCAGTACTTC.

This sequence joins TRBV6-1 and TRBJ1-3, with a possible D match to TRBD1 (5 bases). Between the trimmed V and J ends, which lost 6 bases and 0 bases, there was a span of 9 bases. The CDR3 extends over 14 amino acids. The germline V gene encodes CDR1 MNHNS and CDR2 SASEGT. The CDR3 loop reads CASSRDFSGNTIYF. CDR3 in DNA: TGTGCCAGCAGCCGGGACTTCTCTGGAAACACCATATATTTT.

The chain combines TRBV7-8 with TRBJ1-2, with a weak D call TRBD1 (5 bases). The CDR3 spans 16 residues. V lost 1 base and J 4 bases, leaving 16 bases between the germline ends. Germline V gene data show CDR1 as SGHVS and CDR2 as FQNEAQ. The CDR3 sequence: CASSLGPAGHTYGYTF. The CDR3 DNA is TGTGCCAGCAGCTTAGGGCCGGCAGGGCACACCTATGGCTACACCTTC.

This chain links TRBV2 with TRBJ1-1, with D tentatively TRBD1 (5 bases). The V end was cut by 4 bases, the J end by 2 bases, with 8 bases between. Germline assignment: CDR1 SNHLY and CDR2 FYNNEI. The CDR3 sequence is 13 residues long. The chain's CDR3 is CASSGQINTEAFF. In DNA form, the CDR3 reads TGTGCCAGCAGTGGACAGATCAACACTGAAGCTTTCTTT. The full variable domain, its missing parts supplied by reference TRBV2 and TRBJ1-1, is EPEVTQTPSHQVTQMGQEVILRCVPISNHLYFYWYRQILGQKVEFLVSFYNNEISEKSEIFDDQFSVERPDGSNFTLKIRSTKLEDSAMYFCASSGQINTEAFFGQGTRLTVV.

The genes are TRBV9 and TRBJ2-7, with TRBD1 as a possible D gene (6 bases). The germline V and J ends were trimmed by 4 bases and 0 bases, with 11 bases remaining between them. CDR1 is SGDLS, CDR2 YYNGEE, per germline. CDR3 length: 14 residues. The CDR3 sequence is CASSPDRSSYEQYF. CDR3 DNA sequence: TGTGCCAGCAGCCCCGACAGGAGCTCCTACGAGCAGTACTTC.

This clone was picked up a small number of times. The V call is TRBV6-1, the J call TRBJ2-7; a possible D gene is TRBD2 (5 bases). CDR3 size: 14 residues. V lost 0 bases, J lost 3 bases, and 9 bases lay in between. Germline values: CDR1 MNHNS, CDR2 SASEGT. Here the CDR3 reads CASSEARGFYEQYF. The CDR3, as DNA: TGTGCCAGCAGTGAAGCGAGAGGGTTCTACGAGCAGTACTTC.